One and the same sample provided the 19 T cell receptor beta chains below, sequenced in a study of blood T cell repertoires in COVID-19. The data were produced by immunoSEQ multiplex PCR, yet TCRdb's version contains in-frame clones alone and is incomplete. The data show some 46,000 clones, about 90% seen once. Sequenced material: peripheral blood. The receptors were sampled from a human donor in a cohort sampled during active COVID-19.

The gene calls are TRBV6-6 and TRBJ1-5, with 11 bases identical to TRBD1. There are 14 residues in the CDR3. J lost 10 bases, V lost 6 bases, and 8 bases had no gene match. Germline V lookup: CDR1 MNHNY, CDR2 SVGAGI (reference sequence). The CDR3 spells CASRPPGQGVPQHF. The CDR3 nucleotides are TGTGCCAGCAGACCTCCGGGACAGGGGGTTCCCCAGCATTTT.

The chain has TRBV7-9 and TRBJ2-2; D might be TRBD1 (6 bases). Germline-derived CDR1 and CDR2 are SEHNR and FQNEAQ (reference sequence). This CDR3 spans 16 amino acids. V was clipped by 5 bases and J by 3 bases, with 16 bases between them. CDR3 sequence (DNA): TGTGCCAGCAGCGTCTCTAACAGGGCTCACACCGGGGAGCTGTTTTTT. As protein: CASSVSNRAHTGELFF.

The J gene is TRBJ2-5, the V gene TRBV30; D unresolved. V lost 0 bases and J lost 7, with 12 bases in between. The CDR3 is 13 residues long. Germline lookup yields CDR1 GTSNPN and CDR2 SVGIG (reference sequence). The CDR3: CAWSVSLEMTQYF. The CDR3 DNA sequence: TGTGCCTGGAGTGTATCACTTGAGATGACCCAGTACTTC.

The chain is built from TRBV6-5 and TRBJ2-3; possible D gene TRBD2, 6 bases. The CDR3 contains 14 residues. Trimming pared 7 bases from V and 2 bases from J, leaving 13 bases between. Germline V gives CDR1 MNHEY, CDR2 SVGAGI. CDR3 nucleotides: TGTGCCAGCATCCGGGCGGGGACCACAGATACGCAGTATTTT. Translation gives CASIRAGTTDTQYF.

The V call is TRBV6-5, the J call TRBJ1-6; tentative D call: TRBD1 (6 bases). The CDR3 loop spans 14 amino acids. Trimming removed 7 bases from V and 7 bases from J, with 14 bases in between. The germline gives CDR1 MNHEY, CDR2 SVGAGI. In DNA, the CDR3 is TGTGCCAGCAAGGCCGGGACATCGAATTCACCCCTCCACTTT. Protein product: CASKAGTSNSPLHF.

This clone was seen only a few times. The chain is built from TRBV30 and TRBJ1-1, with 10 bases fitting TRBD1. CDR3 length: 16 amino acids. Germline CDR1 reads GTSNPN; CDR2 reads SVGIG (reference sequence). The J segment lost 1 base and the V segment lost 2 bases, leaving 7 bases of the junction unmatched. This chain's CDR3 is CAWSRGTGAPNTEAFF. The CDR3 DNA follows: TGTGCCTGGAGTAGGGGGACAGGGGCCCCGAACACTGAAGCTTTCTTT.

The genes are TRBV12-3 or TRBV12-4 and TRBJ2-3, with D possibly TRBD1 on 5 matching bases. The V end was cut by 6 bases, the J end by 5 bases, with 12 bases between. This CDR3 spans 13 amino acids. The CDR3 coding sequence is TGTGCCAGCAGCCTCAGGGTTATAGATACGCAGTATTTT. Protein sequence: CASSLRVIDTQYF.

The chain couples TRBV27 to TRBJ1-5; 9 nucleotides align to TRBD1. Germline trimming cut 6 bases from V and 8 bases from J; bases unmatched to any gene: 14. Germline V lookup: CDR1 MNHEY, CDR2 SMNVEV (reference sequence). The CDR3 runs 16 residues. The CDR3: CASSPMKQGAVEPQHF. The CDR3 DNA follows: TGTGCCAGCAGCCCAATGAAACAGGGGGCTGTGGAGCCCCAGCATTTT.

The CDR3, as DNA: TGTGCCAGCAGCCCACAGGTGGGAGGAACTGGTGGCACTGAAGCTTTCTTT. Translating it yields CASSPQVGGTGGTEAFF. The chain has TRBV7-2 and TRBJ1-1, with D tentatively TRBD1 (5 bases). The CDR3 length is 17 residues. The germline V gene encodes CDR1 SGHTA and CDR2 FQGNSA. Between the trimmed V and J ends, which lost 5 bases and 4 bases, there was a span of 23 bases. The full variable domain, completed using reference TRBV7-2 and TRBJ1-1, is GAGVSQSPSNKVTEKGKDVELRCDPISGHTALYWYRQSLGQGLEFLIYFQGNSAPDKSGLPSDRFSAERTGGSVSTLTIQRTQQEDSAVYLCASSPQVGGTGGTEAFFGQGTRLTVV.

The chain's CDR3 is CASRRPSASYNEQFF. The DNA for the CDR3 is TGTGCCAGCAGGCGACCTAGCGCCTCCTACAATGAGCAGTTCTTC. J is TRBJ2-1 and V is TRBV28; tentatively, D is TRBD2 (6 bases). CDR1 and CDR2 (germline): MDHEN, SYDVKM. V was cut by 6 bases and J by 0 bases, with 12 bases left in between. CDR3 length: 15 residues.

A single count supports this clone. This chain joins TRBV3-1 (or the pseudogene TRBV3-2) and TRBJ2-5; D call uncertain. Germline V gives CDR1 LGHDT, CDR2 YNNKEL (reference sequence). CDR3 length equals 11 residues. V was pared by 7 bases and J by 4 bases, with 7 bases between. As DNA, the CDR3 is TGTGCCAGCATGGTGAGAGAGACCCAGTACTTC. Protein sequence: CASMVRETQYF.

The chain employs TRBV6-5 and TRBJ2-5; D is undetermined. Trimming left V 5 bases short and J 8 bases short, with 15 bases between. The length of the CDR3 is 13 residues. Germline CDR1 and CDR2: MNHEY and SVGAGI. The CDR3 protein is CASSPSFRGTQYF. The CDR3 nucleotides read TGTGCCAGCAGTCCCTCTTTCCGAGGAACCCAGTACTTC.

J is TRBJ1-4 and V is TRBV20-1; no clear D. Between the trimmed V and J ends, which lost 3 bases and 5 bases, there was a span of 4 bases. Germline loops: CDR1 DFQATT, CDR2 SNEGSKA (reference sequence). The CDR3 has 11 amino acids. The CDR3, as DNA: TGCAGTGCTAGCATGAATGAAAAACTGTTTTTT. Encoded protein: CSASMNEKLFF.

The J gene is TRBJ2-1, the V gene TRBV24-1; D is possibly TRBD1 (6 bases). The CDR3 loop spans 13 amino acids. Germline V gene lookup returns CDR1 KGHDR and CDR2 SFDVKD. Between the trimmed V and J ends, which lost 4 bases and 12 bases, there was a span of 15 bases. CDR3 sequence (DNA): TGTGCCACCAGTGACATACCTACAGGGACGCAGTTCTTC. Residues: CATSDIPTGTQFF.

This clone was picked up a small number of times. The J gene is TRBJ2-1, the V gene TRBV7-3; D call uncertain. Trimming removed 2 bases at V and 8 bases at J, with 10 bases between. Germline CDR1 reads SGHTA; CDR2 reads FQGTGA. CDR3 length: 13 residues. Here the CDR3 reads CASSLDQTYEQFF. The CDR3 DNA follows: TGTGCCAGCAGCTTAGATCAGACTTATGAGCAGTTCTTC.

The rearrangement joins TRBV5-1 to TRBJ2-5; D unclear. Germline CDR1 reads SGHRS; CDR2 reads YFSETQ. This CDR3 spans 12 amino acids. V dropped 0 bases and J dropped 6 bases, with 6 bases sitting between them. The CDR3 bases are TGCGCCAGCAGCTTGGCTAGGAAGACCCAGTACTTC. Amino acid sequence: CASSLARKTQYF.

The DNA of the CDR3 is TGTGCCAGCAGGCCTAGCGGGGGCAATGAGCAGTTCTTC. Translation gives CASRPSGGNEQFF. This chain uses TRBV12-3 or TRBV12-4 with TRBJ2-1; 10 bases match TRBD2. V shed 6 bases and J 6 bases; nucleotides not matched to a gene: 2. CDR3 size: 13 residues.

This chain joins TRBV19 and TRBJ2-2, with 11 positions matching TRBD2. The germline V gene encodes CDR1 LNHDA and CDR2 SQIVND (reference sequence). J lost 6 bases, V lost 3 bases, and 9 bases had no gene match. This CDR3 has 17 amino acids. The CDR3 protein is CASSMSVAGGRAGELFF. The CDR3 region has the DNA TGTGCCAGTAGTATGTCCGTAGCGGGAGGGCGGGCCGGGGAGCTGTTTTTT.

The chain recombines TRBV29-1 with TRBJ2-7; D might be TRBD1 (6 bases). The V end lost 4 bases, the J end lost 6 bases, and 13 bases lay between the germline ends. The CDR3 is 12 residues long. CDR1 SQVTM and CDR2 ANQGSEA come from the germline V gene. CDR3: CSVGELGGEQYF. The CDR3 nucleotides read TGCAGCGTTGGCGAGCTAGGGGGCGAGCAGTACTTC.